Detailed here is one T cell receptor beta chain. Its target antigen remains unknown. The cohort was made up of 500 to 850 healthy bone marrow donors. All cohort members were sampled while nominally healthy, although unrecorded immune exposures were likely present. The donor tested CMV seropositive, placing the donor among the roughly 300 seropositive members of the cohort. A peripheral blood sample was provided by each donor, and peripheral blood mononuclear cells were used for TCR beta sequencing. Genomic DNA extraction from the blood cell samples was performed with the Qiagen DNeasy Blood Extraction Kit. The V end gives up 0 bases and the J end 8 bases, leaving 7 bases in the junction not matched to a gene. Spanning cysteine to phenylalanine, the CDR3 consists of 14 amino acids. Just CDR3 DNA is preserved here, 42 bases in frame from base 1. The germline V gene sets CDR1 to SGHRS and CDR2 to YFSETQ.

These data belong to a study of cytomegalovirus exposure and HLA in healthy donors (dated by TCRdb to the late 2010s). Background for the entire study: In an earlier analysis of 587 of the donors, approximately 300 Gb of sequence data and 90 million to 120 million unique TCR beta sequences from 180 million or so T cells were reported. Roughly 320 gigabases of sequencing data and 91 million or so unique TCR sequences made up an early release that covered approximately 620 HLA-typed donors. Of the approximately 400 genotyped donors, around 81% fell in the genetic ancestry cluster associated with self-reported Caucasian donors. The aim of the study was to test whether cataloging public T cell receptors could identify signatures of past pathogen exposure. Using immunosequencing, the study profiled T cell repertoires from about 610 subjects and related those repertoires to cytomegalovirus serostatus. Besides the first cohort of approximately 710 subjects, a separate validation cohort made up of 120 different subjects was used. High-throughput TCR immunosequencing, statistical association of individual TCRs with disease status, and machine learning were combined to predict cytomegalovirus infection status. A later analysis re-analyzed previously published TCR beta repertoires from 600 to 850 donors and added high-resolution HLA genotyping to study TCR occurrence patterns. Rather than using new phenotypic data, the later analysis identified candidate immune exposures from TCR beta sequences and from how often those sequences occurred across donors. To decide whether each TCR beta V gene segment behaved as functional or pseudogenic, an earlier analysis of fewer than 750 of the donors relied on high-throughput TCR beta sequencing. Alongside the repertoire data, information on donor age, sex, ethnicity and CMV serostatus was compiled. In a later genetic analysis, genome-wide SNP genotypes for about 55% of the 666 donors were used, and that subset was treated as a discovery cohort. All discovery cohort repertoires had been generated using a single sequencing platform. HLA typing covered class I and class II loci at four-digit resolution. Typing coverage differed by locus: A, B, C, DRB1 and DQB1 were typed in roughly 629-630 donors, DQA1 in about 510, DPA1 in 600 to 610, and DPB1 in approximately 450. A handful of DR-DQ haplotypes were treated as single units for association and clustering because of strong linkage in the cohort. Across about 380 genotyped donors of the cohort, an average of about 200,000 unique TCR beta nucleotide sequences per donor were sequenced, and roughly 20% of those sequences were non-productive.

The receptor library was made with the immunoSEQ multiplex PCR assay. For the multiplex PCR, a mixture combining 60 forward primers for TCR Vbeta segments and 13 reverse primers for TCR Jbeta segments was used. The CDR3 region of rearranged TCR beta genes was amplified from genomic DNA by a multiplex PCR assay. The Illumina HiSeq System was used to sequence the amplified TCR beta libraries as 87-base-pair reads. From the authors' description of their analysis: A later analysis counted tens of millions of unique TCR beta chains across the approximately 700 repertoires, and around 12 million of these chains were shared by at least two donors. A nearest-neighbor algorithm error-corrected the raw reads and collapsed the reads into unique sequences, merging closely related sequences to remove PCR and sequencing errors. To assign V, D and J gene segments, CDR3 sequences were aligned to IMGT reference sequences. For a sequence to be retained, a match of at least six nucleotides was required to both a V gene segment and a J gene segment. Rearrangements were classified as productive when the CDR3 lacked stop codons and remained in frame with V and J, and all other rearrangements were classified as non-productive. CDR3 was defined by IMGT convention, running from the second conserved V-encoded cysteine to the conserved J-encoded phenylalanine. The earlier analysis of about 610 of the donors excluded sequences that lacked an unambiguous match to a single V gene segment. An earlier analysis of 587 of the donors called V segments functional above 56.7% productive rearrangements and segregating when the between-donor standard deviation exceeded 5%. A statistical classification framework was built for diagnosing cytomegalovirus status from the catalog of TCR beta chain sequences. In a later analysis, TCR nucleotide sequences were compared against IMGT/GENE-DB human TR gene sequences so that V and J genes could be assigned. In a later analysis, CDR3 sequences and most-parsimonious VDJ recombination scenarios were assigned using the TCRdist pipeline. In a later analysis, each TCR beta chain was defined by its CDR3 amino acid sequence together with its V-gene family, and reads without a unique V-gene family were excluded. In a later analysis, some 600 highly shared, low-generation-probability nucleotide sequences were removed to address suspected cross-contamination and a sequencing artifact. In a later analysis, a clonal expansion index was calculated for each public chain from normalized within-repertoire ranks of inferred template counts. In a later analysis, generation probabilities were computed with a VDJ recombination model fitted to out-of-frame rearrangements, and the resulting probabilities were checked against IGoR. A later analysis scored TCR-TCR, TCR-HLA and TCR-CMV co-occurrence with hypergeometric tests, applying a repertoire-size bias correction to TCR pairs. False discovery rates were estimated in a later analysis by permuting HLA or CMV assignments 20 times. In a later analysis, co-occurring TCRs were grouped using DBSCAN, and TCRdist sequence similarity was added for clustering within HLA-allele-positive subsets. Repertoires with fewer than 30,000 or more than 120,000 public chains, plus five repertoires with anomalous nucleotide sharing, were excluded from co-occurrence clustering. TCRdb obtained this table from immuneACCESS and retained in-frame rearrangements with V and J assigned. These tables miss some clones; where compared with another copy, unresolved V genes account for less than half of the shortfall, and the remainder is unexplained. From that table come the V and J calls and clone size; the DNA was used to work out D and trimming. The data table for this sample lists 130,000 or so clones. The ten most abundant clones make up approximately 1.6% of the sample.

Overall study results and their limits: A later analysis reported that several top co-occurrence clusters appeared linked to parvovirus B19, influenza, CMV and Epstein-Barr virus. A later analysis found that most CMV-associated TCR beta chains appeared HLA-restricted, with HLA associations seemingly driven largely by CMV exposure. Sequencing depth was assumed to be roughly uniform across donors in the presence/absence analyses, though that assumption may not hold. The authors suggested that the approach could potentially be extended to other disease states and immunological phenotypes. Across donors, most TCR sequences were observed very rarely, whereas some public TCRs were present in many individuals. In a later analysis, around 17,000 TCR beta sequences were associated with specific HLA alleles at a false discovery rate of 0.05. According to a later genetic analysis, donors in an Asian-associated ancestry cluster had fewer N-insertions in productive TCRs than the approximately 650-donor mean. Some IMGT-functional V segments, including TRBV6-2 and TRBV6-3, could not be distinguished by the 87-base-pair reads and were therefore excluded. In the study, some 160 TCR beta chains were listed as associated with cytomegalovirus. Correlated functional status among segregating V segments might reflect linkage disequilibrium, but an unknown experimental factor could not be ruled out. An earlier analysis of approximately 500 of the donors showed that most TCR beta V segments appeared in productive rearrangements either about 87% or about 30% of the time, which broadly matched IMGT annotations. A further reported finding was that TCR beta sequences accurately predicted the HLA-A and HLA-B alleles for most subjects in the first cohort. When HLA alleles, especially DR and DQ, strongly co-occurred, attributing TCR associations to individual alleles was difficult. A later genetic analysis associated a missense DCLRE1C variant with V-gene and J-gene trimming of TCR beta chains, and an independent cohort replicated the association. Because counts were too low, roughly 17 rarely observed V segments, including chromosome 9 orphons, were left out of the earlier analysis of approximately 500 of the donors. A group of highly shared sequence variants was considered likely to be a technical artifact of the sequencing pipeline. Only TCR beta chains were sequenced in this cohort, and the absence of alpha or paired-chain data limited detectable features. Immune exposure information for the cohort was limited to CMV serostatus. In vitro tests confirmed that a few of the cytomegalovirus-associated TCR beta chains recognize cytomegalovirus antigens. Because HLA typing was unavailable for some donors at each locus, only the typed subset was used in association tests. In both the original and validation cohorts, the classifier was reported to diagnose cytomegalovirus status with high specificity and sensitivity. Compared with equally common non-associated chains, HLA-associated TCR beta chains in a later analysis were more clonally expanded and had lower generation probabilities. A later analysis found that TCR association rates varied across HLA loci, with DRB1 alleles showing the most associated TCRs and HLA-C alleles the fewest.

Input material: PBMCs. In this chain, TRBV5-1 is recombined with TRBJ1-2; TRBD1 aligns with 7 central bases. This clonotype originated in a woman aged 40 to 50 in good health and CMV-seropositive. The DNA sequence is as follows: TGCGCCAGCAGCTTGGAAAACGACAGGGCGGGCTACACCTTC. Its protein reads: CASSLENDRAGYTF.